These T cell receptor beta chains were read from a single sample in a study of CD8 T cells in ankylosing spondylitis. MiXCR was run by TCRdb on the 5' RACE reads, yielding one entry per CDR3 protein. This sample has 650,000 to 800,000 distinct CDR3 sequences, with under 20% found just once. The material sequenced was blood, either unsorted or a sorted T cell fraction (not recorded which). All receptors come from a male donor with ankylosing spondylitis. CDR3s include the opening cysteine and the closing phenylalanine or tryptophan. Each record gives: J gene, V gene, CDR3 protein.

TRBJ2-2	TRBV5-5	CASSLEYHRGGELFF
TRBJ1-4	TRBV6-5	CASGGANEKLFF
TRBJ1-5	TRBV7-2	CASSPGLGDQPQHF
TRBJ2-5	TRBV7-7	CASSSAPGQETQYF
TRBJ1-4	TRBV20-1	CSARTGDATNEKLFF
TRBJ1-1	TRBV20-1	CSAVRGYDSTEAFF
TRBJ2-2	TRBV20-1	CSANRGLSTGELFF
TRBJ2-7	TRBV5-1	CASSLGLAGGPLSYEQYF
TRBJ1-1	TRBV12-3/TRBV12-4	CASSIFSTNTEAFF
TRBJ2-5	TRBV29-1	CSADRGGFETQYF
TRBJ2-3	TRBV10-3	CAIGDRATDTQYF